This T cell receptor beta chain was captured by sequencing in a study of T cell responses to AZD1222 COVID-19 vaccine (dated by TCRdb to 2020 to 2022). Study-wide context: Because spike-specific TCR depth and breadth did not differ between the two schedules, AZD1222 recipients who got a second dose at roughly 4 weeks were pooled with those who got a second dose at roughly 12 weeks. Trial participants were enrolled into age subgroups of 18-55, 56-69 and 70-plus years, which contained roughly 150, 30 and 60 TCR-sequenced participants, respectively. A total of 233 trial participants underwent TCR sequencing, of whom 200 to 220 received two doses of AZD1222 and about 25 received two doses of the MenACWY control vaccine.

Taken from the germline V gene, the CDR1 and CDR2 loops are KGHSH and LQKENI. Trimming at the junction amounts to 3 bases on V and 5 bases on J, and the germline ends lie 9 bases apart. The CDR3, cysteine through phenylalanine, is 13 amino acids long. CDR3 DNA only is kept here, 39 bases in frame from base 1. Per the publication, the time point label means: baseline before first vaccination. Vaccinee samples were obtained from the UK trials COV001 and COV002, which included a single-blind randomized controlled phase 2/3 trial of AZD1222 (ChAdOx1 nCoV-19) in healthy adults. Trial participant PBMC samples were collected at day 0 and day 28 after the second dose for TCRbeta chain sequencing. The CDR3 regions of human TCRbeta chains were analyzed by immunosequencing. In the source study's methods: Repertoire TCRs were checked for matches against a reference library of SARS-CoV-2-specific TCRs that had been generated using the MIRA antigen-specificity platform. Breadth was defined as the fraction of unique TCRs that were SARS-CoV-2-associated, and depth was defined as the fraction of total T cells that were SARS-CoV-2-associated. Using the MIRA data, each spike-specific TCR was mapped to the spike region that the TCR reacts to and placed in a CD4 or CD8 class. Log10-transformed breadth and depth values were compared by one-way ANOVA with Sidak's multiple comparisons tests. This immuneACCESS table, as held by TCRdb, lists in-frame sequences with V and J called but not all clones. Of the missing ones, under half trace to an unresolved V gene in checked studies; the others have no known cause. V, J and clone size are taken as reported in that table, and D and trimming were inferred from the DNA itself. The sample profile shows some 150,000 clones; roughly nine tenths of them were found once. The ten largest make up about 2.1% of the sample.

In regard to this clone: Its recognized antigen is unknown. Base quality data are lacking; no much larger clone is found one base away.

Summary of the overall study and its limitations: Reportedly, close to half of the unique spike-specific TCRs recognized epitopes lying outside the regions that are mutated in the B.1.351 and B.1.1.7 variants. Conclusions about previously exposed vaccinees are limited because only a handful of AZD1222 recipients were SARS-CoV-2 seropositive at baseline. Because no samples from the day 14 peak response were available, repertoires could be characterized only after the peak T cell response. The 56-69-year group was small, and its depth increase did not reach significance, likely because of low power. Most participants were white British and females outnumbered males, and the authors suggested that clonal diversity may have been underestimated. The vaccine-associated CD4 TCRs covered the entire spike protein, and the dominant responses fell in regions 160-218 and 743-854. After two AZD1222 doses, both the breadth and the depth of spike-specific TCRs were significantly higher than at day 0 and than in MenACWY recipients.

The clonotype originates from an adult in good health. In this chain, TRBV18 is recombined with TRBJ2-3; the D gene is unclear. The material was peripheral blood, obtained on day 0 of AZD1222 vaccination. CDR3 protein: CASSPQRVDTQYF. The nucleotides are TGTGCCAGCTCACCCCAACGGGTAGATACGCAGTATTTT.